This entry describes one TCR beta chain. Its target is unknown. The second PCR ran about 6 to 12 cycles with a sample-barcoded 5' primer and J-beta primers. Each of the cDNA molecules was tagged by a template-switch adaptor with 12 random nucleotides. TCRdb redid the calling of the 5' RACE reads with MiXCR, one entry per CDR3 protein. The table lists around 1.5 million distinct CDR3 sequences, about 43% of them singletons, with less than 8% in the top ten. This sample is drawn from a study of blood T cells in healthy people across ages. V shed 4 bases and J shed 7 bases, with 11 bases lying between them. Germline assignment: CDR1 LGHDT and CDR2 YNNKEL (reference sequence). The CDR3 totals 14 residues. Broader study findings: Long-lived donors carried more naive CD4+ cells and greater diversity than aged donors. Naive T cell percentage by flow cytometry tracked strongly with beta diversity.

Sequenced: blood. The chain uses TRBV3-1 and TRBJ1-6, with no clear D. The origin of this receptor is a woman under 30 in good health. This chain's CDR3 is CASSRRGGNSPLHF. The CDR3 DNA reads as TGTGCCAGCAGCCGCCGGGGAGGCAATTCACCCCTCCACTTT. Full variable domain (missing parts from reference TRBV3-1 and TRBJ1-6): DTAVSQTPKYLVTQMGNDKSIKCEQNLGHDTMYWYKQDSKKFLKIMFSYNNKELIINETVPNRFSPKSPDKAHLNLHINSLELGDSAVYFCASSRRGGNSPLHFGNGTRLTVT.